This is a list of T cell receptor beta chains from one sample in a study of cytomegalovirus exposure and HLA in healthy donors. Using immunoSEQ multiplex PCR, the repertoire was profiled, and TCRdb retains in-frame clones only, with some absent. Of some 140,000 clones in the sample, less than 90% were seen once. The sample was PBMCs. These receptors originate from a man younger than 30 in good health and CMV-seropositive. Each CDR3 is given with its conserved first and last residue. A D gene is named only where the DNA matches it firmly. Size is omitted from some rows. Given values are once, few, many or a class for expanded clones.

size,V,D,J,DNA,CDR3
-,TRBV7-3,TRBD2,TRBJ2-7,TGTGCCAGCAGCACGTTTAGCGGGAGAGGCTCCTACGAGCAGTACTTC,CASSTFSGRGSYEQYF
once,TRBV5-1,TRBD2,TRBJ2-1,TGCGCCAGCAGCCCTGGACTAGGGGAACACAATGAGCAGTTCTTC,CASSPGLGEHNEQFF
-,TRBV4-3,TRBD1,TRBJ2-3,TGCGCCAGCAGCCAAGATGCCGGGCAGGGGGTCGACACGCAGTATTTT,CASSQDAGQGVDTQYF
-,TRBV7-2,-,TRBJ1-5,TGTGCCAGCAGCTTGCAGGCTACGAATCAGCCCCAGCATTTT,CASSLQATNQPQHF
few,TRBV18,TRBD1,TRBJ2-7,TGTGCCAGCTCACCCAGGGGGTCGGATGAGCAGTACTTC,CASSPRGSDEQYF
-,TRBV19,TRBD1,TRBJ1-1,TGTGCCACTCTAGACAGGGCGAACACTGAAGCTTTCTTT,CATLDRANTEAFF
-,TRBV5-1,TRBD2,TRBJ2-1,TGCGCCAGCAGCTTGCCACTAGCGGGAGTCTACAATGAGCAGTTCTTC,CASSLPLAGVYNEQFF
-,TRBV7-2,TRBD1,TRBJ1-6,TGTGCCAGCAGCCCCGAGCGGAGACAGGGCTATTCACCCCTCCACTTT,CASSPERRQGYSPLHF
few,TRBV30,-,TRBJ2-4,TGTGCCTGGTCCTGGGAGGCAAGGCGCCCCAAAAACATTCAGTACTTC,CAWSWEARRPKNIQYF
-,TRBV6-1,TRBD2,TRBJ2-7,TGTGCCAGCAGTGTACTAGCGGGGGGAACCTACGAGCAGTACTTC,CASSVLAGGTYEQYF
-,TRBV5-4,TRBD1,TRBJ2-7,TGTGCCAGCAGCTTTTTGACAGGGGGTGGGGACGAGCAGTACTTC,CASSFLTGGGDEQYF
-,TRBV29-1,-,TRBJ1-2,TGCAGCGCCGCGGCCAATAACTATGGCTACACCTTC,CSAAANNYGYTF
-,TRBV4-1,-,TRBJ1-2,TGCGCCAGCAGCCAAGTGCAGGGTGCCGACTATGGCTACACCTTC,CASSQVQGADYGYTF
-,TRBV19,-,TRBJ1-2,TGTGCCAGTAGCCCCCGTAGCTATGGCTACACCTTC,CASSPRSYGYTF
-,TRBV28,TRBD2,TRBJ2-2,TGTGCCAGCGCACTAGCGGGGGTCACCGGGGAGCTGTTTTTT,CASALAGVTGELFF
-,TRBV14,-,TRBJ1-1,TGTGCCAGCAGCCAAGGGGCCCTGGGGCTAGAGACTGAAGCTTTCTTT,CASSQGALGLETEAFF
-,TRBV5-1,TRBD2,TRBJ2-6,TGCGCCAGCAGCTTGACGGGAGGGTCCGGGGCTGGGGCCAACGTCCTGACTTTC,CASSLTGGSGAGANVLTF
few,TRBV4-1,-,TRBJ1-5,TGCGCCAGCAGCCAAGACCCAACAAGTAGCAATCAGCCCCAGCATTTT,CASSQDPTSSNQPQHF
-,TRBV4-3,TRBD1,TRBJ2-7,TGCGCCAGCAGCCAAGATTGGGACAGACCCTACGAGCAGTACTTC,CASSQDWDRPYEQYF
-,TRBV6-5,TRBD2,TRBJ2-7,TGTGCCAGCAGTCGTAGGACTAGCGGAACCTACGAGCAGTACTTC,CASSRRTSGTYEQYF
many,TRBV4-3,TRBD2,TRBJ2-1,TGCGCCAGCAGCCAAGATCGGGAGGCTAGCGGGAGATTATCCTACAATGAGCAGTTCTTC,CASSQDREASGRLSYNEQFF
-,TRBV6-5,TRBD2,TRBJ2-3,TGTGCCAGCAGTTACGGCACTAGCGGAACAGATACGCAGTATTTT,CASSYGTSGTDTQYF
-,TRBV7-3,-,TRBJ2-3,TGTGCCAGCAGCCCCCAGGGATATAGCACAGATACGCAGTATTTT,CASSPQGYSTDTQYF
-,TRBV9,TRBD2,TRBJ2-5,TGTGCCAGCAGCCCACGACTAGCGGGAGGAGAGACCCAGTACTTC,CASSPRLAGGETQYF
-,TRBV30,-,TRBJ1-3,TGTGCCTGGACTGTGGGCCCGGGAAACACCATATATTTT,CAWTVGPGNTIYF
-,TRBV25-1,-,TRBJ2-7,TGTGCCAGCAGTGTCGAGCGGTACGAGCAGTACTTC,CASSVERYEQYF
-,TRBV11-1,-,TRBJ2-7,TGTGCCAGCAGCTCTAGAGCCAGGGGCTCCTACGAGCAGTACTTC,CASSSRARGSYEQYF
-,TRBV5-1,-,TRBJ1-1,TGCGCCACCAAGACGGGAATGAACACTGAAGCTTTCTTT,CATKTGMNTEAFF
-,TRBV13,-,TRBJ2-7,TGTGCCAGCAGCTCCCAGACAGATTGGGGAAGCGAGCAGTACTTC,CASSSQTDWGSEQYF
-,TRBV28,-,TRBJ1-1,TGTGCCAGCACCGCGCCAGGGGTGGGGAACACTGAAGCTTTCTTT,CASTAPGVGNTEAFF